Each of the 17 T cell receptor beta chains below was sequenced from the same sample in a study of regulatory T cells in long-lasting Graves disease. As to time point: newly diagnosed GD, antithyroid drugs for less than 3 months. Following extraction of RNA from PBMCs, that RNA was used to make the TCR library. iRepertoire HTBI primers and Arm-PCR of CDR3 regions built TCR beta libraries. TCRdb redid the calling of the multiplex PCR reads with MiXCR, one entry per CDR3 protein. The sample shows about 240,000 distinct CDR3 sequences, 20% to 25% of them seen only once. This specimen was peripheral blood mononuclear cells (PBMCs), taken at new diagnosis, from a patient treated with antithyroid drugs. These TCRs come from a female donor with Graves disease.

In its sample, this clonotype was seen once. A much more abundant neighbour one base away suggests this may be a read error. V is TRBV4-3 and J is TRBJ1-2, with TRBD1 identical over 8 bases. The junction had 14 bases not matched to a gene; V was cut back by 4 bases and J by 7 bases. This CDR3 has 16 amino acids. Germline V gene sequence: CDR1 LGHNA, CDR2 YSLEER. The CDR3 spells CASSLIAGTGPFGYTF. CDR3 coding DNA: TGCGCCAGCAGCCTCATAGCAGGGACAGGACCTTTTGGCTACACCTTC.

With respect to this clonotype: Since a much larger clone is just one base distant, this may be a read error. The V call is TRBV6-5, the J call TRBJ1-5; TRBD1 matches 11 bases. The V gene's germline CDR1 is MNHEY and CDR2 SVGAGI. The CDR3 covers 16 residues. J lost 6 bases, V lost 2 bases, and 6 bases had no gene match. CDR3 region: CASSYQDRGLSQPQHF. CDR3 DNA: TGTGCCAGCAGTTACCAGGACAGGGGGCTTTCTCAGCCCCAGCATTTT.

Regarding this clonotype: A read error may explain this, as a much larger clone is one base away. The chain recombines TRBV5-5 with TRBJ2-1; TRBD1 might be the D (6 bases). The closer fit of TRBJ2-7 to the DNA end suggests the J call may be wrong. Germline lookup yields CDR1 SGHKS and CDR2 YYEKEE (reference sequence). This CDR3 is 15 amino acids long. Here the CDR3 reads CASSPTGNAPNEQYF. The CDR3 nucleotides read TGCGCCAGCAGTCCTACAGGGAATGCGCCCAATGAGCAGTACTTC.

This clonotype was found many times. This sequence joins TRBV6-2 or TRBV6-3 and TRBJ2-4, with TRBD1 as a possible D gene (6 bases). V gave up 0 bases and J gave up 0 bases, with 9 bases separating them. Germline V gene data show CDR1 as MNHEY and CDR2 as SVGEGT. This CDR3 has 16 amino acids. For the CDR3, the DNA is TGTGCCAGCAGTTACTCCGGACAGCTAGCCAAAAACATTCAGTACTTC. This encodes CASSYSGQLAKNIQYF.

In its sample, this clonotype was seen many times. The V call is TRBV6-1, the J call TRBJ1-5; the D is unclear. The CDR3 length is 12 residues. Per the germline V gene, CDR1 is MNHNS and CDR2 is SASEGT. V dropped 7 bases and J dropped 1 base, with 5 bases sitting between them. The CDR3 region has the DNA TGTGCCAGCACTTTCAGCAATCAGCCCCAGCATTTT. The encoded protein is CASTFSNQPQHF.

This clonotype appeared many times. In DNA form, the CDR3 reads TGTGCCAGCAGCTTAGTTGTAGCGGGGGAAGAGACCCAGTACTTC. Translating gives CASSLVVAGEETQYF. The V gene is TRBV7-2, the J gene TRBJ2-5, with 9 positions matching TRBD2. Germline V lookup: CDR1 SGHTA, CDR2 FQGNSA. The CDR3 covers 15 residues. V shed 1 base and J 3 bases; nucleotides not matched to a gene: 3.

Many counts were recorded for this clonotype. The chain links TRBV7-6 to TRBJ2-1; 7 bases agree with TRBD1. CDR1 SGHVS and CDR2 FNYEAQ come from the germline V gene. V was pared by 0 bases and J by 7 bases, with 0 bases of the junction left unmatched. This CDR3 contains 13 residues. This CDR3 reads CASSLARGNEQFF. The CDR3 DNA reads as TGTGCCAGCAGCTTAGCCAGGGGGAATGAGCAGTTCTTC.

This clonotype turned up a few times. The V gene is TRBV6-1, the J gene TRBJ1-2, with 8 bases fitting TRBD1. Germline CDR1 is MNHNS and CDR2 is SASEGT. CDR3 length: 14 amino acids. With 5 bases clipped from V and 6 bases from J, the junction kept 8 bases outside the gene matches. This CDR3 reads CASSNRGDYHGYTF. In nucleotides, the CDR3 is TGTGCCAGCAGTAACAGGGGGGACTACCATGGCTACACCTTC.

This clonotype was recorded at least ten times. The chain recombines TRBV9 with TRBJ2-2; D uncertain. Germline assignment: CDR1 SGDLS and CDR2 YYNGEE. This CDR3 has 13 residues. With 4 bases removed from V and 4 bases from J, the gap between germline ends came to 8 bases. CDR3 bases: TGTGCCAGCAGCCCTCTGGGCACCGGGGAGCTGTTTTTT. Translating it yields CASSPLGTGELFF. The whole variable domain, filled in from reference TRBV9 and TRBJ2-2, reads DSGVTQTPKHLITATGQRVTLRCSPRSGDLSVYWYQQSLDQGLQFLIQYYNGEERAKGNILERFSAQQFPDLHSELNLSSLELGDSALYFCASSPLGTGELFFGEGSRLTVL.

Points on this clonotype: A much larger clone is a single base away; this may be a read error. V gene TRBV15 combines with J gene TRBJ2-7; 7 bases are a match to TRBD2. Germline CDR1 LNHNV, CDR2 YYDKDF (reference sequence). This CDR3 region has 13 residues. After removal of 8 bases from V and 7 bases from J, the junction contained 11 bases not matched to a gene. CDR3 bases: TGTGCCACCGTGTCGGGCGGGAGTAATGAGCAGTACTTC. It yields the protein CATVSGGSNEQYF.

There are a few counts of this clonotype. The CDR3 nucleotides read TGTGCCAGCAGCCGACAGGAGTCCAATCAGCCCCAGCATTTT. This translates into CASSRQESNQPQHF. The chain uses TRBV5-6 and TRBJ1-5; possible D gene TRBD1, 6 bases. CDR3 length equals 14 residues. V was trimmed by 4 bases and J by 3 bases, leaving 11 bases between them. The germline V gene has CDR1 SGHDT and CDR2 YYEEEE.

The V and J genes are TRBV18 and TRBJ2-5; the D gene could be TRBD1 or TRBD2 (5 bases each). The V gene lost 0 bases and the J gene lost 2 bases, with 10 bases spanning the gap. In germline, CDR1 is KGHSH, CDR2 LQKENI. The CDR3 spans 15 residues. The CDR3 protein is CASSPPGTPQETQYF. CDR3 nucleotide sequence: TGTGCCAGCTCACCACCCGGGACCCCTCAAGAGACCCAGTACTTC. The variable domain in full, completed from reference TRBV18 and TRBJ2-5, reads NAGVMQNPRHLVRRRGQEARLRCSPMKGHSHVYWYRQLPEEGLKFMVYLQKENIIDESGMPKERFSAEFPKEGPSILRIQQVVRGDSAAYFCASSPPGTPQETQYFGPGTRLLVL.

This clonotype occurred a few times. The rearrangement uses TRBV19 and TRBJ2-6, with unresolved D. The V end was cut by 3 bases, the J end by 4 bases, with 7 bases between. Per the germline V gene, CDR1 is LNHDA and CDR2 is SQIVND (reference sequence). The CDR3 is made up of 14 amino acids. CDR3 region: CASSMLVGANVLTF. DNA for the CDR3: TGTGCCAGTAGTATGCTGGTCGGGGCCAACGTCCTGACTTTC.

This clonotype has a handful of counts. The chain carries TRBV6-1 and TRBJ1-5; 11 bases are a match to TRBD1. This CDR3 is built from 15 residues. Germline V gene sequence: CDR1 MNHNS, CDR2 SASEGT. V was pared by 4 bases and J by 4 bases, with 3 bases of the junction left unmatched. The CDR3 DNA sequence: TGTGCCAGCAGTGGGGGACAGGGGGAGAATCAGCCCCAGCATTTT. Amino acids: CASSGGQGENQPQHF.

The CDR3 region has the DNA TGTGCCAGCAGCGTGATGGGGGGATCCTACGAGCAGTACTTC. This encodes CASSVMGGSYEQYF. J is TRBJ2-7 and V is TRBV11-2; weak D call: TRBD2 (6 bases). V lost 5 bases to trimming and J lost 1 base, with 12 bases between them. The CDR3 consists of 14 residues. Germline V gene lookup returns CDR1 SGHAT and CDR2 FQNNGV.

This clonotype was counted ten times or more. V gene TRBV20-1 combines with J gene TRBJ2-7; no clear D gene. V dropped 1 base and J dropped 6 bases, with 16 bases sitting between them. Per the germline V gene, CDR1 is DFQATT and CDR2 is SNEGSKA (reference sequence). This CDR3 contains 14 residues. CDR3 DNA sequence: TGCAGTGCTAGAGGGTTCTCCCTGGGCGGCGAGCAGTACTTC. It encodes CSARGFSLGGEQYF.

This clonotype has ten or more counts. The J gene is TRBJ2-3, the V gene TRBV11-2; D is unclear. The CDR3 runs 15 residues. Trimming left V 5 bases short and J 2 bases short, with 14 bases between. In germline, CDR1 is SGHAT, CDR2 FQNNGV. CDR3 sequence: CASSSSRALTDTQYF. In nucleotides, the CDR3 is TGTGCCAGCAGCAGCTCCCGGGCCCTCACAGATACGCAGTATTTT. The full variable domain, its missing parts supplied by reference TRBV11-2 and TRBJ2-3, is EAGVAQSPRYKIIEKRQSVAFWCNPISGHATLYWYQQILGQGPKLLIQFQNNGVVDDSQLPKDRFSAERLKGVDSTLKIQPAKLEDSAVYLCASSSSRALTDTQYFGPGTRLTVL.